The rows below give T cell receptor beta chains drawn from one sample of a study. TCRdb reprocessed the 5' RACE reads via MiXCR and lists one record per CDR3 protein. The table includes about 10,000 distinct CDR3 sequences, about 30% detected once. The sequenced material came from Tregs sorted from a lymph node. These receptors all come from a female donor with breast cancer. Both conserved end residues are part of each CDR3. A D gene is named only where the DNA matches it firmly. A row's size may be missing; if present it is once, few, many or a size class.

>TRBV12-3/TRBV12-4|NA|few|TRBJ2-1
CASTLGGPSSYNEQFF
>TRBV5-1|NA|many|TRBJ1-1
CASSLAWSGEAFF
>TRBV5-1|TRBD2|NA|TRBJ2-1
CASSGGLAGGPFPFNEQFF
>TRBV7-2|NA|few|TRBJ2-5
CASSSSGRFQETQYF
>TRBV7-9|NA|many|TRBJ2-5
CASSSDPWETQYF
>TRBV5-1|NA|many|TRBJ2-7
CASSLGMGLYEQYF
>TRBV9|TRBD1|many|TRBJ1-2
CASSETGDSDYGYTF
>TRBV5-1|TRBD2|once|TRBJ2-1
CASRDGTSTYNEQFF
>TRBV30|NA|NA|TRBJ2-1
CAWSLANEQFF
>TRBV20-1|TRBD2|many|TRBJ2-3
CSARAPSGGKTDTQYF
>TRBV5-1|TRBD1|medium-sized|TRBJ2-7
CASSPPFGQGVNEQYF
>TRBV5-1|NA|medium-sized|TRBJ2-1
CASSSRARGSYNEQFF
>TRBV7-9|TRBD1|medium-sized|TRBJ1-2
CASSDTLVTGFYGYTF
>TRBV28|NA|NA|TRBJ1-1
CASRTRRAEAFF
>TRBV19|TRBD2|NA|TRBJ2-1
CASAPGTSGRSSYNEQFF
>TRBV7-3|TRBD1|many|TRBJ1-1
CASSRRGGTEAFF
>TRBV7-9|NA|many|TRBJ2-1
CASSRAGIANEQFF
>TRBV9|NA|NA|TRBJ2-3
CASSAGSRADTQYF
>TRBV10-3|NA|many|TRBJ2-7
CAISESGSALRPYF
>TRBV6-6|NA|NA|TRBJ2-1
CASSNTELSYSEQFF
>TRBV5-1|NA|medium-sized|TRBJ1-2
CASSLAGATYGYTF
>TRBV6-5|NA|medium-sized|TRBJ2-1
CASSQNNEQFF
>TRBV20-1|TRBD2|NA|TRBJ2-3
CSARLAVHPLTDTQYF
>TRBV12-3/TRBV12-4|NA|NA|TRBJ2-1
CASSLTRRDEQFF
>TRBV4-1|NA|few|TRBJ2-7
CASSQVDGTYEQYF
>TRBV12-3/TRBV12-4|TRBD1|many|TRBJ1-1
CASSLRGKDRAGTEAFF
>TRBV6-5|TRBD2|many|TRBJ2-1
CASSYPGASGSNEQFF
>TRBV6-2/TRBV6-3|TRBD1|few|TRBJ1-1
CASSSFGTENTEAFF
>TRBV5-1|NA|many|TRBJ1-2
CASSAPDVNGGYTF
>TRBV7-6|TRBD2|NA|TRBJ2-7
CASSFLAGEPGPDDYEQYF
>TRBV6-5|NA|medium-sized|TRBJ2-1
CASSPIPAPYNEQFF
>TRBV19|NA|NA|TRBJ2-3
CAETRTDTQYF
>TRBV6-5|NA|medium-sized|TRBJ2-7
CASSYSLGSYEQYF
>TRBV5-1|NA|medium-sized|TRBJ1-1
CASSLLRGSAEAFF
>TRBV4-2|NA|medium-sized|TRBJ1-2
CASSLPTETGYGYTF
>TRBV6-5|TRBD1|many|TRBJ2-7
CASRDRVSYEQYF
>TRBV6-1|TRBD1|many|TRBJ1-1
CASSEQGEPNTEAFF
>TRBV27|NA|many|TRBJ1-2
CASRQRANSNYGYTF
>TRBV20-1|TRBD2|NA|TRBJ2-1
CSASGRASVDEQFF
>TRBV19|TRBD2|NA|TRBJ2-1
CASSTLAANNEQFF
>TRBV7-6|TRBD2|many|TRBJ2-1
CASSPRLAGPRNEQFF
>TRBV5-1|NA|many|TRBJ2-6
CAGSSTPGRSGANVLTF
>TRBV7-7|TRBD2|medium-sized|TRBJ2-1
CASSLSGSGYNEQFF
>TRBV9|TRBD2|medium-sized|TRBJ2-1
CASTPGGSPYNEQFF
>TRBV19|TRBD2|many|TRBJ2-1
CASSMASGRVSYNEQFF
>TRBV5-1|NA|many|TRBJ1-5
CASSSRPREDNQPQHF
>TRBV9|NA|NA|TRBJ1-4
CASSEGEATNEKLFF
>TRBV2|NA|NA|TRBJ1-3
CASSVGVGNTIYF
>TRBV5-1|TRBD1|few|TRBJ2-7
CASSPRGREGYEQYF
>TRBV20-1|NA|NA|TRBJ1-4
CSATSQNEELFF
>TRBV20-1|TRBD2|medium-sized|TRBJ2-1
CSAREMAGADNEQFF
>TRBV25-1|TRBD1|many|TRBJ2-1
CASSTQGAVTEQFF
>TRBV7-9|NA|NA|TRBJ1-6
CASSLATESPLHF
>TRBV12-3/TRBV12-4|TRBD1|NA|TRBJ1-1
CANSPGTGGTEAFF
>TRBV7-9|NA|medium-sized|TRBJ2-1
CASSTTRTSNEQFF
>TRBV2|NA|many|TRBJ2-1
CASSGSGKGFF
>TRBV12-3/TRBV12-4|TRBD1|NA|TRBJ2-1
CAGSSGAGGSYNEQFF
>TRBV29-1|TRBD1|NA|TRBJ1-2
CSVPGQGTNYGYTF
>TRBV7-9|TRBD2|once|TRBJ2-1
CASPPRGTGTSGENEQFF